The clone carrying this T cell receptor beta chain was recorded at least ten times. Its antigen is unidentified. The read comes to an end 3 residues before the CDR3 does, leaving the germline J gene to fill in the end. This record comes from a study of T cell clonality in common variable immunodeficiency. General observations from the study: In common variable immunodeficiency, TCR beta chains reportedly carried fewer deletions and N-nucleotide insertions. CVID subjects showed higher TCRbeta clonality than healthy controls.

Control and CVID samples contributed equal amounts of genomic DNA. The assay was immunoSEQ multiplex PCR, and TCRdb's table has in-frame clones only and misses some. The table records approximately 40,000 clones without singletons, the ten largest covering roughly a tenth. With 6 bases clipped from V and 5 bases from J, the junction kept 12 bases outside the gene matches. Germline loops: CDR1 SQVTM, CDR2 ANQGSEA. The CDR3 has 14 amino acids. Caucasian heritage predominated among both patients and controls. This TCR came from a person between 18 and 69 years old in good health. Sequences were obtained from peripheral blood mononuclear cells. This sequence joins TRBV29-1 and TRBJ1-1, with 7 bases lining up with TRBD1. The CDR3 protein is CSVLVQGMGTEAFF. Incomplete CDR3 DNA: TGCAGCGTCTTAGTACAGGGGATGGGGACTGAA.